The 27 T cell receptor beta chains reported below all come from one sample, sequenced in a study of technical replicates of blood from a handful of donors. Libraries were prepared by immunoSEQ multiplex PCR; TCRdb keeps only in-frame clonotypes and omits some of them. The repertoire has more than 70,000 clones, just under 97% of them found once; the top ten carry approximately 0.21%. The sequenced material came from T cells isolated from PBMCs. These receptors originate from a human donor in good health.

V usage is TRBV27 and J usage is TRBJ2-3; 9 bases align to TRBD1. There are 15 residues in the CDR3. The V gene end was trimmed by 6 bases and the J gene end by 7 bases; junction bases not matched to a gene: 11. In germline, CDR1 is MNHEY, CDR2 SMNVEV (reference sequence). The CDR3 DNA follows: TGTGCCAGCAGCCGGGGACAGGGAATCGTGAATACGCAGTATTTT. Protein: CASSRGQGIVNTQYF.

The CDR3 sequence: CASSLRGGEQFF. Here the CDR3 DNA reads TGCGCCAGCAGCTTAAGGGGGGGCGAGCAGTTCTTC. The chain links TRBV5-1 to TRBJ2-1; possibly TRBD2 for D (7 bases). CDR3 length: 12 residues. Germline V gene sequence: CDR1 SGHRS, CDR2 YFSETQ. Trimming cost V 2 bases and J 10 bases, with 10 bases left between them.

The chain links TRBV11-2 to TRBJ1-3; no clear D gene. Trimming took off 4 bases at V and 0 bases at J, with 7 bases between the two ends. Germline CDR1 SGHAT, CDR2 FQNNGV. This CDR3 region has 14 residues. This CDR3 reads CASSSGYSGNTIYF. The CDR3 nucleotides are TGTGCCAGCAGCTCGGGTTACTCTGGAAACACCATATATTTT.

This clone was detected a few times. J is TRBJ2-6 and V is TRBV6-4; possibly TRBD1 for D (5 bases). Looked up from germline, CDR1 is MRHNA and CDR2 is SNTAGT. The CDR3 sequence is 15 residues long. The V end lost 5 bases, the J end lost 0 bases, and 8 bases lay between the germline ends. CDR3: CASSNRSSGANVLTF. The CDR3, as DNA: TGTGCCAGCAGTAACAGGAGCTCTGGGGCCAACGTCCTGACTTTC.

J is TRBJ2-1 and V is TRBV2, with D uncertain. The CDR3 is made up of 12 amino acids. V lost 7 bases and J 8 bases, leaving 12 bases between the germline ends. Germline CDR1 is SNHLY and CDR2 is FYNNEI. CDR3 DNA: TGTGCCAGCATCACGGCCGGAGATGAGCAGTTCTTC. Encoded protein: CASITAGDEQFF. The variable domain in full, with the rest retrieved from reference TRBV2 and TRBJ2-1, is EPEVTQTPSHQVTQMGQEVILRCVPISNHLYFYWYRQILGQKVEFLVSFYNNEISEKSEIFDDQFSVERPDGSNFTLKIRSTKLEDSAMYFCASITAGDEQFFGPGTRLTVL.

The chain couples TRBV7-9 to TRBJ2-5; D is possibly TRBD2 (5 bases). Germline CDR1 reads SEHNR; CDR2 reads FQNEAQ (reference sequence). The CDR3 has 14 residues. Trimming took off 8 bases at V and 1 base at J, with 14 bases between the two ends. Here the CDR3 reads CASPERLSQETQYF. The CDR3 nucleotides are TGTGCCAGCCCGGAGCGGCTCAGCCAAGAGACCCAGTACTTC.

The V gene is TRBV11-2, the J gene TRBJ1-1; tentative D call: TRBD1 (6 bases). The ends were cut back, 4 bases at V and 1 base at J, with 19 bases in the middle. Germline V gene sequence: CDR1 SGHAT, CDR2 FQNNGV. The CDR3 runs to 17 residues. Here the CDR3 DNA reads TGTGCCAGCAGCTCGGACAGCCTTCTTTACTCGAACACTGAAGCTTTCTTT. Protein product: CASSSDSLLYSNTEAFF.

The rearrangement joins TRBV4-2 to TRBJ2-7; 12 bases match TRBD2. The CDR3 consists of 16 residues. The junction had 4 bases not matched to a gene; V was cut back by 3 bases and J by 1 base. Germline assignment: CDR1 LGHNA and CDR2 YNFKEQ. The CDR3: CASSQDLAGGSYEQYF. The CDR3 DNA reads as TGTGCCAGCAGCCAGGACCTAGCGGGGGGGTCCTACGAGCAGTACTTC.

This clone was recorded only once. The chain carries TRBV29-1 and TRBJ1-4; maybe TRBD1 (5 bases). The CDR3 loop spans 13 amino acids. Trimming stripped 6 bases from V and 8 bases from J, with 16 bases between. Looked up from germline, CDR1 is SQVTM and CDR2 is ANQGSEA. The CDR3 region is CSVRQGVGEKLFF. CDR3 DNA sequence: TGCAGCGTCCGTCAGGGTGTGGGAGAAAAACTGTTTTTT.

This clone came up once. This chain uses TRBV7-9 with TRBJ1-4; 7 nucleotides match TRBD1. Germline-derived CDR1 and CDR2 are SEHNR and FQNEAQ (reference sequence). Trimming at V came to 2 bases and at J to 9 bases, leaving 3 bases not matched to a gene. The CDR3 is made up of 13 amino acids. In DNA, the CDR3 is TGTGCCAGCAGCTTAACAGGGGTGCAAAAACTGTTTTTT. Encoded protein: CASSLTGVQKLFF.

The chain couples TRBV30 to TRBJ1-5; TRBD1 might be the D (6 bases). The germline V gene encodes CDR1 GTSNPN and CDR2 SVGIG (reference sequence). The CDR3 runs to 11 residues. Trimming cost V 8 bases and J 7 bases, with 12 bases left between them. The CDR3 reads CAGGRGQPQHF. The CDR3 bases are TGTGCCGGTGGCAGGGGCCAGCCCCAGCATTTT. The whole variable domain, remainder taken from reference TRBV30 and TRBJ1-5, is SQTIHQWPATLVQPVGSPLSLECTVEGTSNPNLYWYRQAAGRGLQLLFYSVGIGQISSEVPQNLSASRPQDRQFILSSKKLLLSDSGFYLCAGGRGQPQHFGDGTRLSIL.

The chain couples TRBV19 to TRBJ1-4, with 8 nucleotides matching TRBD1. CDR1 is LNHDA, CDR2 SQIVND, per germline (reference sequence). With 6 bases clipped from V and 7 bases from J, the junction kept 7 bases outside the gene matches. This CDR3 region has 14 residues. The CDR3 DNA is TGTGCCAGTAGGGACACAGGGGGACTTGAAAAACTGTTTTTT. It translates to CASRDTGGLEKLFF. The full variable domain, its missing parts supplied by reference TRBV19 and TRBJ1-4, is DGGITQSPKYLFRKEGQNVTLSCEQNLNHDAMYWYRQDPGQGLRLIYYSQIVNDFQKGDIAEGYSVSREKKESFPLTVTSAQKNPTAFYLCASRDTGGLEKLFFGSGTQLSVL.

The J gene is TRBJ1-2, the V gene TRBV14; weak D call: TRBD1 (5 bases). Germline assignment: CDR1 SGHDN and CDR2 FVKESK. V dropped 2 bases and J dropped 2 bases, with 12 bases sitting between them. This CDR3 has 15 residues. The CDR3 here is CASSQLRAGNYGYTF. The CDR3 region has the DNA TGTGCCAGCAGCCAACTCAGGGCAGGGAACTATGGCTACACCTTC.

The J gene is TRBJ2-2, the V gene TRBV11-2; D perhaps matches TRBD2 (5 bases). Trimming took off 6 bases at V and 1 base at J, with 12 bases between the two ends. The CDR3 is 15 amino acids. Per germline, CDR1 SGHAT and CDR2 FQNNGV. The CDR3 sequence: CASREIRGNTGELFF. CDR3 bases: TGTGCCAGCAGGGAAATTCGGGGGAACACCGGGGAGCTGTTTTTT.

The V call is TRBV6-1, the J call TRBJ2-1, with a weak D call TRBD2 (5 bases). Trimming pared 4 bases from V and 6 bases from J, leaving 16 bases between. The CDR3 runs 15 residues. CDR1 is MNHNS and CDR2 is SASEGT in the germline V gene. CDR3 residues: CASSAPGYRGNEQFF. The CDR3 coding sequence is TGTGCCAGCAGTGCTCCCGGCTATCGGGGCAATGAGCAGTTCTTC.

The V and J genes are TRBV5-4 and TRBJ2-4; 8 positions agree with TRBD2. This CDR3 is built from 15 residues. Germline V lookup: CDR1 SGHNT, CDR2 YYREEE (reference sequence). The V and J ends lost 4 bases and 4 bases, in that order; junction bases with no gene match: 7. CDR3 sequence: CASSKPGLGKNIQYF. The CDR3 nucleotides read TGTGCCAGCAGCAAACCGGGACTAGGGAAAAACATTCAGTACTTC.

This clone appeared once. V gene TRBV4-2 combines with J gene TRBJ2-3, with a weak D call TRBD2 (5 bases). The CDR3 runs 14 residues. V gave up 2 bases and J gave up 4 bases, with 10 bases separating them. CDR1 is LGHNA and CDR2 is YNFKEQ in the germline V gene. This CDR3 is CASSQFELADTQYF. The DNA for the CDR3 is TGTGCCAGCAGCCAATTCGAACTAGCAGATACGCAGTATTTT.

The rearrangement links TRBV10-2 to TRBJ2-1; D perhaps matches TRBD2 (5 bases). V was cut by 7 bases and J by 9 bases, with 13 bases left in between. The germline V gene encodes CDR1 WSHSY and CDR2 SAAADI. The CDR3 length is 12 residues. CDR3 bases: TGCGCCAGCACTCCCGGAGGAGTTGAGCAGTTCTTC. Residues: CASTPGGVEQFF.

This clone was seen more than once but under ten times. At the DNA level, this CDR3 is encoded by other sequences in the same sample as well. The chain combines TRBV28 with TRBJ1-1; D might be TRBD1 (5 bases). V was pared by 3 bases and J by 6 bases, with 11 bases between. This CDR3 has 13 amino acids. From germline, CDR1 is MDHEN and CDR2 SYDVKM. The CDR3 region is CASSLTGGAEAFF. For the CDR3, the DNA is TGTGCCAGCAGTTTGACTGGGGGGGCTGAAGCTTTCTTT.

This clone has only one observation. V usage is TRBV6-1 and J usage is TRBJ2-3, with 7 positions matching TRBD2. Germline V gene sequence: CDR1 MNHNS, CDR2 SASEGT. Unmatched junction bases numbered 5, after V lost 2 bases and J lost 9 bases. CDR3 length: 13 amino acids. CDR3 DNA: TGTGCCAGCAGTGAACGTGGACTAGAGACGCAGTATTTT. Translation gives CASSERGLETQYF.

The chain recombines TRBV5-6 with TRBJ2-3, with a tentative D call TRBD2 (5 bases). Trimming left V 1 base short and J 3 bases short, with 6 bases between. This CDR3 is built from 13 residues. Germline V gene sequence: CDR1 SGHDT, CDR2 YYEEEE. CDR3 in DNA: TGTGCCAGCAGCTTGACGGGGACAGATACGCAGTATTTT. It encodes CASSLTGTDTQYF.

This chain joins TRBV19 and TRBJ1-2; 12 positions match TRBD1. The CDR3 consists of 16 residues. Germline CDR1 and CDR2: LNHDA and SQIVND (reference sequence). The ends lost 8 bases at V and 5 bases at J; junction bases unmatched: 12. CDR3: CASSGTGGAITYGYTF. The CDR3 DNA sequence: TGTGCCAGTTCTGGGACAGGGGGCGCGATTACGTATGGCTACACCTTC.

This clone was detected only once. V usage is TRBV5-1 and J usage is TRBJ2-7; 10 nucleotides align to TRBD1. Germline trimming cut 0 bases from V and 4 bases from J; bases unmatched to any gene: 1. Per the germline V gene, CDR1 is SGHRS and CDR2 is YFSETQ. The CDR3 is 14 residues long. The CDR3 DNA reads TGCGCCAGCAGCTTGGGGACAGGGGGTTACGAGCAGTACTTC. Residues: CASSLGTGGYEQYF.

V and J are TRBV5-1 and TRBJ2-3; tentative D call: TRBD1 (6 bases). This CDR3 contains 14 residues. CDR1 SGHRS and CDR2 YFSETQ come from the germline V gene. V was pared by 8 bases and J by 0 bases, with 13 bases between. CDR3 in amino acids: CASRDRYSTDTQYF. CDR3 bases: TGCGCCAGTCGTGACAGGTATAGCACAGATACGCAGTATTTT.

This rearrangement joins TRBV5-4 to TRBJ2-7; D gene ambiguous. In germline, CDR1 is SGHNT, CDR2 YYREEE (reference sequence). V was shortened by 0 bases and J by 0 bases, with 10 bases between the two germline ends. The length of the CDR3 is 15 residues. CDR3: CASSLDGSVSYEQYF. In nucleotides, the CDR3 is TGTGCCAGCAGCTTGGACGGGTCCGTCTCCTACGAGCAGTACTTC.

This chain links TRBV6-4 with TRBJ2-2, with a weak D call TRBD1 (6 bases). Trimming removed 7 bases at V and 3 bases at J, with 12 bases between. The CDR3 has 14 residues. Germline CDR1 MRHNA, CDR2 SNTAGT. This CDR3 reads CASIRDIDTGELFF. Written as DNA, the CDR3 is TGTGCCAGCATAAGGGACATAGACACCGGGGAGCTGTTTTTT.

The J gene is TRBJ2-7, the V gene TRBV7-9; 13 nucleotides line up with TRBD2. CDR3 length equals 15 residues. Trimming removed 5 bases from V and 6 bases from J; junction bases left unmatched: 7. Looked up from germline, CDR1 is SEHNR and CDR2 is FQNEAQ (reference sequence). The CDR3 bases are TGTGCCAGCAGCATACTAGCGGGAGGGTTCGGCGAGCAGTACTTC. Protein: CASSILAGGFGEQYF.